This T cell receptor (beta chain) stems from a study of T cell changes during pregnancy in multiple sclerosis. Using immunoSEQ multiplex PCR, the repertoire was profiled, and TCRdb retains in-frame clones only, with some absent. In the table there are over 30,000 clones, just over 85% of which are singletons. CDR1 is KGHSH and CDR2 is LQKENI in the germline V gene. Trimming at V came to 5 bases and at J to 3 bases, leaving 9 bases not matched to a gene. The CDR3 sequence is 15 residues long. This TCR came from a female donor with multiple sclerosis, enrolled in a pregnancy study. This chain uses TRBV18 with TRBJ1-1; 7 positions match TRBD1. The sequencing here drew on CD4+ T cells from peripheral blood mononuclear cells, taken before pregnancy. The CDR3 region has the DNA TGTGCCAGCTCAACGCCACAGGGGCGGTACACTGAAGCTTTCTTT. Amino acid sequence: CASSTPQGRYTEAFF. The full variable domain, with the rest looked up from reference TRBV18 and TRBJ1-1, is NAGVMQNPRHLVRRRGQEARLRCSPMKGHSHVYWYRQLPEEGLKFMVYLQKENIIDESGMPKERFSAEFPKEGPSILRIQQVVRGDSAAYFCASSTPQGRYTEAFFGQGTRLTVV.